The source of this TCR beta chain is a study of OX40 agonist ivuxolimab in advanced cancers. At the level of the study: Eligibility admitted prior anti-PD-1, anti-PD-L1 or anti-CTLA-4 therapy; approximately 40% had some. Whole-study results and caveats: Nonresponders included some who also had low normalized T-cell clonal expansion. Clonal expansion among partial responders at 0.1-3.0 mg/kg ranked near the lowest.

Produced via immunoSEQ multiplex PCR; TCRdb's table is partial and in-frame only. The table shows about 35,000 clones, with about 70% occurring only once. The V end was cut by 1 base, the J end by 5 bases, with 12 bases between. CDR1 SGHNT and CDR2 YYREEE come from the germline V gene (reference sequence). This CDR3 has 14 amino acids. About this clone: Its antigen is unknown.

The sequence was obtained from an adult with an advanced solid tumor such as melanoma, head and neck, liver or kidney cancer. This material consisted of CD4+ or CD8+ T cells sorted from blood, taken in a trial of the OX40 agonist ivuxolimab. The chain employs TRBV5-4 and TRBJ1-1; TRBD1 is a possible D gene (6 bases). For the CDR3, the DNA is TGTGCCAGCAGCTTGAAGGGGCAGGGGACTGAAGCTTTCTTT. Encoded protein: CASSLKGQGTEAFF.